This TCR beta chain was recovered during a study of blood T cell repertoires in COVID-19. Looking at the study overall: Samples taken during acute and convalescent COVID-19 were collected in the United States, Italy and Spain. In each case, the material was cDNA or gDNA derived from T cells, B-cell-depleted T cells, or PBMCs.

The method was immunoSEQ multiplex PCR; TCRdb's version includes in-frame clones alone and lacks a portion of them. The sample lists some 89,000 clones, over 70% occurring once. Looked up from germline, CDR1 is WSHSY and CDR2 is SAAADI. CDR3 size: 14 residues. V was pared by 7 bases and J by 5 bases, with 6 bases of the junction left unmatched. Sequencing input: peripheral blood. This TCR was recovered from a man in his 60s with acute or convalescent COVID-19. The chain uses TRBV10-2 and TRBJ2-2; TRBD2 matches 8 bases. DNA of the CDR3: TGCGCCAGCACCCGAGCGGGAGAGACCGGGGAGCTGTTTTTT. The encoded protein is CASTRAGETGELFF.